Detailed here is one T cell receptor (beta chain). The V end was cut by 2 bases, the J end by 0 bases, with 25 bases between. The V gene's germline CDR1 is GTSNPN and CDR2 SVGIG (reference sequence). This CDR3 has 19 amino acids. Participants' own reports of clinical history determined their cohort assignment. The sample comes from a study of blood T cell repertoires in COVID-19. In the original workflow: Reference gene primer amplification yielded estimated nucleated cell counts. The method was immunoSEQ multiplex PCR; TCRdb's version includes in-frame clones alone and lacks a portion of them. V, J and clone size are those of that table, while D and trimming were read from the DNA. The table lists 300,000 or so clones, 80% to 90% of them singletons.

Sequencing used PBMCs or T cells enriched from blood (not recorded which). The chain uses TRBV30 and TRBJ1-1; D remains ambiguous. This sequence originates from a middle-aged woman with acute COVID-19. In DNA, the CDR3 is TGTGCCTGGAGTCCCCCCTGCCGGCGTAGGGAGCACATGAACACTGAAGCTTTCTTT. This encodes CAWSPPCRRREHMNTEAFF.